The entry below describes one T cell receptor beta chain. Its antigen is not known. The sample comes from a study of CD8 T cells in Susac syndrome. Across the whole study: At blood draw, Susac syndrome patients were therapy-naive, on corticosteroids, or on intravenous immunoglobulin alone.

Study-wide results and limits: Susac-specific public clones were found in both the total CD8+ and the CD8+ TEMRA repertoires, with over 15 in the former and 4 to 6 in the latter.

V was clipped by 8 bases and J by 5 bases; unmatched bases: 13. Germline CDR1 reads SGDLS; CDR2 reads YYNGEE. This CDR3 spans 15 amino acids. Reverse transcription of roughly 0.45 to 1 ug RNA was performed with random hexamers. By means of immunoSEQ multiplex PCR, TCR beta CDR3 spanning 54 Vbeta and 13 Jbeta underwent amplification. TCRdb re-derived calls from the immunoSEQ multiplex PCR reads in MiXCR, one entry per CDR3 protein. The repertoire includes about 81,000 distinct CDR3 sequences, roughly 94% of them detected once, and roughly 0.88% sits in the top ten. The sequenced sample was CD8+ T cells from PBMCs. The V and J genes are TRBV9 and TRBJ1-5; 7 bases are a match to TRBD1. The source of this sequence is a human donor with Susac syndrome. DNA of the CDR3: TGTGCCAGGACGGCGACAGGGACGGTGGATCAGCCCCAGCATTTT. It codes for CARTATGTVDQPQHF.